The rows below give T cell receptor beta chains drawn from one sample of a study of blood T cell repertoires in COVID-19. Assay: immunoSEQ multiplex PCR; the TCRdb copy retains only in-frame clones and omits some. The profile shows roughly 300,000 clones, around 89% of them singletons. The specimen was peripheral blood. The receptors originated from a man in his late teens or twenties who had recovered from COVID-19. Both conserved end residues are part of each CDR3. Each record gives: clone size, V gene, D gene, J gene, CDR3 DNA, CDR3 protein. A D gene is named only where the DNA matches it firmly. Size is stated for part of the rows, as once, few or many counts, or as a class when the clone is expanded.

.	TRBV18	.	TRBJ1-1	TGTGCCAGCTCCTCGACGCAGGCGAACACTGAAGCTTTCTTT	CASSSTQANTEAFF
.	TRBV12-3/TRBV12-4	.	TRBJ2-6	TGTGCCACGGCACTAAAGGGGGCCAACGTCCTGACTTTC	CATALKGANVLTF
.	TRBV19	.	TRBJ1-3	TGTGCCAGTAGTACGCAGGGAGGTGGAAACACCATATATTTT	CASSTQGGGNTIYF
.	TRBV12-3/TRBV12-4	.	TRBJ1-5	TGTGCCATCAGCAGGCAGGGAAATCAGCCCCAGCATTTT	CAISRQGNQPQHF
.	TRBV6-2/TRBV6-3	.	TRBJ2-7	TGTGCCAGCAGTTCCCCGGCGGCGACCCACGGGGAGCAGTACTTC	CASSSPAATHGEQYF
.	TRBV6-5	.	TRBJ2-1	TGTGCCAGCAGTTACGGTACTATCTCCTACAATGAGCAGTTCTTC	CASSYGTISYNEQFF
.	TRBV6-4	TRBD2	TRBJ2-3	TGTGCCCGAAACGTCGTCCGGACTAGCGGGGGGGCTCGGACAGATACGCAGTATTTT	CARNVVRTSGGARTDTQYF
once	TRBV11-3	.	TRBJ2-2	TGTGCCAGCAGCTTAGACAGCCTCAGGGTACCCGGGGAGCTGTTTTTT	CASSLDSLRVPGELFF
once	TRBV10-3	TRBD2	TRBJ2-5	TGTGCCATCAGCGGGACTAGCGGGGGCCCAGGGGGGGAGACCCAGTACTTC	CAISGTSGGPGGETQYF
.	TRBV2	TRBD1	TRBJ2-2	TGTGCCAGCAGCCAAATGGGACAGAGGAGCGGCGGGGAGCTGTTTTTT	CASSQMGQRSGGELFF
.	TRBV7-9	TRBD1	TRBJ1-2	TGTGCCAGCAGCCCTCGACAGGGGCCGCAAACGTTGGGCTACACCTTC	CASSPRQGPQTLGYTF
.	TRBV18	TRBD2	TRBJ2-7	TGTGCCAGCTCACCGAGGACTAGCGGGAGGCCTACAGTCTCCTACGAGCAGTACTTC	CASSPRTSGRPTVSYEQYF
.	TRBV18	.	TRBJ2-2	TGTGCCAGCTCACCATGGGCAGCTAACACCGGGGAGCTGTTTTTT	CASSPWAANTGELFF
few	TRBV4-2	TRBD1	TRBJ1-1	TGTGCCAGCAGCCAAAAGGGACAGGGGAGGGCTTTCTTT	CASSQKGQGRAFF
.	TRBV7-9	.	TRBJ1-2	TGTGCCAGCAGCGCCGGGACAATCGGCTACACCTTC	CASSAGTIGYTF
.	TRBV27	.	TRBJ2-2	TGTGCCAGCAGTTCCTCCAACGGTCCCGGGGAGCTGTTTTTT	CASSSSNGPGELFF
.	TRBV2	.	TRBJ2-3	TGTGCCAGCGATGGGACACTGCGCCCCCCCACAGATACGCAGTATTTT	CASDGTLRPPTDTQYF
.	TRBV5-1	TRBD1	TRBJ2-4	TGCGCCAGCAGCTCTAATTCACAGGGGGCAGGTAACATTCAGTACTTC	CASSSNSQGAGNIQYF
.	TRBV10-3	.	TRBJ2-7	TGTGCCATCGGGCGACAGGGAGGCTACGAGCAGTACTTC	CAIGRQGGYEQYF
.	TRBV5-1	TRBD1	TRBJ2-7	TGCGCCAGCAGCCCCCTACAGGGGTCGGGACGCTACGAGCAGTACTTC	CASSPLQGSGRYEQYF
.	TRBV7-2	.	TRBJ1-2	TGTGCCAGCAGCTTCCTCACGACAGCTAACTATGGCTACACCTTC	CASSFLTTANYGYTF
few	TRBV2	.	TRBJ1-1	TGTGCCAGCAGTACACAGGGAATTGAGAACACTGAAGCTTTCTTT	CASSTQGIENTEAFF
.	TRBV5-6	TRBD1	TRBJ2-5	TGTGCCAGCAGCGGACAGGGCCAGGGAGAGACCCAGTACTTC	CASSGQGQGETQYF
.	TRBV12-3/TRBV12-4	.	TRBJ2-7	TGTGCCAGCAGTCTCAGGAAGGAGCAGTACTTC	CASSLRKEQYF
.	TRBV7-2	.	TRBJ1-4	TGTGCCAGCAGCTTAGTAGGGGGGGCGGGTGAAAAACTGTTTTTT	CASSLVGGAGEKLFF
once	TRBV12-3/TRBV12-4	.	TRBJ2-1	TGTGCCAGCAGCCTCAGGGGAAATGAGCAGTTCTTC	CASSLRGNEQFF
once	TRBV7-3	TRBD1	TRBJ2-7	TGTGCCAGCAGCTTGGCAGGGGGCAATTACGAGCAGTACTTC	CASSLAGGNYEQYF
few	TRBV27	.	TRBJ2-1	TGTGCCAGCGGCACAGTCTTCGGTTCGGAGCAGTTCTTC	CASGTVFGSEQFF
.	TRBV7-8	TRBD1	TRBJ2-7	TGTGCCAGCAGCTTAGACAGGGGATCCTCCTACGAGCAGTACTTC	CASSLDRGSSYEQYF
.	TRBV5-4	TRBD1	TRBJ2-7	TGTGCCAGCAGCTTGGGGGACAGGGCCTACGAGCAGTACTTC	CASSLGDRAYEQYF
.	TRBV4-1	.	TRBJ1-5	TGCGCCAGCAGCCCGGAAGGAGGGGACGTGAGCAATCAGCCCCAGCATTTT	CASSPEGGDVSNQPQHF
.	TRBV11-2	TRBD1	TRBJ1-6	TGTGCCAGCCGGGGGACAGCCGGCAGGGCCCTCCACTTT	CASRGTAGRALHF
.	TRBV7-2	TRBD1	TRBJ2-6	TGTGCCAGCTCCCTCGACAGGGTTTCCGGGGCCAACGTCCTGACTTTC	CASSLDRVSGANVLTF
few	TRBV18	TRBD1	TRBJ1-2	TGTGCCAGCTCACCAATGGTAATCGGACAGGGCGACGGCTACACCTTC	CASSPMVIGQGDGYTF
.	TRBV4-3	.	TRBJ1-6	TGCGCCAGCAGCCAAGGTTCGGTTTTACCCCTCCACTTT	CASSQGSVLPLHF
.	TRBV19	.	TRBJ2-3	TGTGCCAGTAGGCGACCTGAGGCAGATACGCAGTATTTT	CASRRPEADTQYF
once	TRBV28	.	TRBJ2-3	TGTGCCAGCCAAAATTTAGTTACAGATACGCAGTATTTT	CASQNLVTDTQYF
.	TRBV11-2	TRBD1	TRBJ1-4	TGTGCCAGCAGCTTAGGGTCCCAGGGGGCTTGGGCTGAAAAACTGTTTTTT	CASSLGSQGAWAEKLFF
.	TRBV5-5	.	TRBJ2-6	TGTGCCAGCAGCCTTCAGATCTCTGGGGCCAACGTCCTGACTTTC	CASSLQISGANVLTF
.	TRBV19	.	TRBJ2-3	TGTGCCAGCCAGGGGGATACGCAGTATTTT	CASQGDTQYF
.	TRBV27	.	TRBJ2-7	TGTGCCAGCCGAACTAGCCGTCGCGAGCAGTACTTC	CASRTSRREQYF
.	TRBV5-6	.	TRBJ1-1	TGTGCCAGCAGCCCCGACCCTCAAGGGGTGAACACTGAAGCTTTCTTT	CASSPDPQGVNTEAFF
.	TRBV27	.	TRBJ2-7	TGTGCCAGCAGTTCGAGCAGGGGCTACGAGCAGTACTTC	CASSSSRGYEQYF
.	TRBV7-9	TRBD1	TRBJ2-7	TGTGCCAGCAGGCTTACAGGGGGCTACGAGCAGTACTTC	CASRLTGGYEQYF
.	TRBV27	.	TRBJ2-1	TGTGCCAGCAGTTTTGGTGGCAGGGATGAGCAGTTCTTC	CASSFGGRDEQFF
.	TRBV7-2	.	TRBJ1-3	TGTGCCAGCAGCCCCCGAAGGGCGGGAGGTGGAAACACCATATATTTT	CASSPRRAGGGNTIYF
once	TRBV19	TRBD1	TRBJ2-4	TGTGCCAGTACCCCGGACAGGGTGGTGGAAAACATTCAGTACTTC	CASTPDRVVENIQYF
.	TRBV7-9	.	TRBJ2-7	TGTGCCAGCAGCCCCGAGGGGGGGCCCAACGAGCAGTACTTC	CASSPEGGPNEQYF
.	TRBV7-3	.	TRBJ2-3	TGTGCCAGCAGCTTACCAGGCACAGATACGCAGTATTTT	CASSLPGTDTQYF
.	TRBV6-2/TRBV6-3	.	TRBJ2-6	TGTGCCAGCAGCCCAGTGGGCTGGCGGGCCAACGTCCTGACTTTC	CASSPVGWRANVLTF
.	TRBV5-4	.	TRBJ1-2	TGTGCCAGCAGCCCTTTCACGGACACTTACTATGGCTACACCTTC	CASSPFTDTYYGYTF
.	TRBV7-6	.	TRBJ2-1	TGTGCCAGCAGCTTAGACAGGACCTACAATGAGCAGTTCTTC	CASSLDRTYNEQFF
.	TRBV9	TRBD2	TRBJ2-1	TGTGCCAGCAGCGTACGACTAGCGGGAGGGCCAAATGAGCAGTTCTTC	CASSVRLAGGPNEQFF
.	TRBV4-1	TRBD1	TRBJ1-1	TGCGCCAGCAGCCAAACCCCGACAGGGTACATGAACACTGAAGCTTTCTTT	CASSQTPTGYMNTEAFF
.	TRBV29-1	.	TRBJ2-2	TGCAGCGTTGAGTGGCACACCGGGGAGCTGTTTTTT	CSVEWHTGELFF
once	TRBV27	TRBD1	TRBJ2-7	TGTGCCAGCAGCCTTAACAGGGGGCTCTCCTACGAGCAGTACTTC	CASSLNRGLSYEQYF